The 16 T cell receptor beta chains given below trace back to one sample, sequenced in a study of T cells after yellow fever vaccination. Each CDR3 protein gets one entry after TCRdb re-called the 5' RACE reads with MiXCR. This sample carries 250,000 or so distinct CDR3 sequences, 3.6% of them seen once, and the ten largest clones take 19%. Sequencing used PBMCs, obtained 15 days after the yellow fever booster vaccination. These receptors were collected from a man younger than 35 who received the YFV17D yellow fever vaccine.

This clonotype came up many times. The chain employs TRBV6-2 or TRBV6-3 and TRBJ2-5; the D gene is possibly TRBD1 (5 bases). From germline, CDR1 is MNHEY and CDR2 SVGEGT. CDR3 length: 15 amino acids. Trimming took off 5 bases at V and 2 bases at J, with 15 bases between the two ends. The CDR3 loop is CASSDLRQMQETQYF. CDR3 DNA sequence: TGTGCCAGCAGTGACCTCAGACAGATGCAAGAGACCCAGTACTTC.

This clonotype was observed at least ten times. The chain has TRBV7-9 and TRBJ2-5; weak D call: TRBD2 (6 bases). The CDR3 loop spans 14 amino acids. Trimming took off 5 bases at V and 1 base at J, with 11 bases between the two ends. Germline V gene lookup returns CDR1 SEHNR and CDR2 FQNEAQ (reference sequence). CDR3 nucleotide sequence: TGTGCCAGCAGCCCCGGGACTGTCCAAGAGACCCAGTACTTC. Its translation is CASSPGTVQETQYF.

The chain couples TRBV12-3 or TRBV12-4 to TRBJ1-2; 7 nucleotides agree with TRBD1. V shed 5 bases and J 6 bases; nucleotides not matched to a gene: 6. The CDR3 length is 13 residues. The CDR3 nucleotides read TGTGCCAGCAGTCCGGGAGGGACAGATGGCTACACCTTC. This gives the protein CASSPGGTDGYTF.

There are many counts of this clonotype. The CDR3 DNA sequence: TGCGCCAGCAGCCAGGGGACAGGAGAGGAAAAACTGTTTTTT. It specifies CASSQGTGEEKLFF. The V call is TRBV4-3, the J call TRBJ1-4, with 8 nucleotides matching TRBD1. V gave up 3 bases and J gave up 8 bases; unmatched junction bases: 5. Looked up from germline, CDR1 is LGHNA and CDR2 is YSLEER. This CDR3 has 14 amino acids.

This clonotype was seen many times. This chain links TRBV6-6 with TRBJ2-7; D is unresolved. The germline V gene has CDR1 MNHNY and CDR2 SVGAGI (reference sequence). This CDR3 has 15 amino acids. The V end was cut by 0 bases, the J end by 0 bases, with 9 bases between. The CDR3 DNA sequence: TGTGCCAGCAGTTACTCGGCTAGTTCCTCCTACGAGCAGTACTTC. Translation: CASSYSASSSYEQYF.

At least ten counts were recorded for this clonotype. The V gene is TRBV20-1, the J gene TRBJ2-1; the match to TRBD2 covers 12 bases. This CDR3 is built from 17 residues. Germline V gives CDR1 DFQATT, CDR2 SNEGSKA (reference sequence). The V and J ends lost 6 bases and 5 bases, in that order; junction bases with no gene match: 14. The CDR3 DNA sequence: TGCAGTGCGGGCCCGTCTAGCGGGGGGGTTCGGGACAATGAGCAGTTCTTC. Translating it yields CSAGPSSGGVRDNEQFF.

This clonotype has ten or more counts. The rearrangement links TRBV7-6 to TRBJ2-5, with 9 positions matching TRBD2. J lost 2 bases, V lost 8 bases, and 12 bases had no gene match. CDR3 length: 16 residues. Per germline, CDR1 SGHVS and CDR2 FNYEAQ. CDR3 loop: CASLRGSGGFQETQYF. The DNA of the CDR3 is TGTGCCAGCCTACGCGGGAGCGGGGGGTTTCAAGAGACCCAGTACTTC.

This clonotype has a handful of counts. The V call is TRBV5-4, the J call TRBJ1-6; maybe TRBD1 (5 bases). Trimming removed 7 bases at V and 3 bases at J, with 14 bases between. Germline CDR1 reads SGHNT; CDR2 reads YYREEE (reference sequence). The CDR3 is made up of 15 amino acids. CDR3 sequence: CASGTGSDYNSPLHF. The CDR3 nucleotides are TGTGCCAGCGGGACGGGGAGTGACTATAATTCACCCCTCCACTTT. Using reference TRBV5-4 and TRBJ1-6 for the parts outside the CDR3, the full variable domain is ETGVTQSPTHLIKTRGQQVTLRCSSQSGHNTVSWYQQALGQGPQFIFQYYREEENGRGNFPPRFSGLQFPNYSSELNVNALELDDSALYLCASGTGSDYNSPLHFGNGTRLTVT.

This clonotype occurred many times. The chain combines TRBV5-1 with TRBJ1-6, with unresolved D. Trimming took 2 bases from V and 10 from J, leaving 13 bases between them. The length of the CDR3 is 14 residues. Germline V gene sequence: CDR1 SGHRS, CDR2 YFSETQ. The CDR3 region is CASSFEGSKSPLHF. The CDR3 DNA is TGCGCCAGCAGCTTCGAGGGTTCGAAATCACCCCTCCACTTT.

This clonotype was detected many times. This sequence joins TRBV5-5 and TRBJ1-6; D is possibly TRBD1 (5 bases). This CDR3 is 15 amino acids long. Trimming took 3 bases from V and 7 from J, leaving 14 bases between them. From germline, CDR1 is SGHKS and CDR2 YYEKEE (reference sequence). DNA of the CDR3: TGTGCCAGCAGCTCCTGGGGCGGGGCGAATTCACCCCTCCACTTT. Amino acids: CASSSWGGANSPLHF.

This clonotype showed up many times. The rearrangement uses TRBV29-1 and TRBJ2-3; 8 bases are shared with TRBD2. The CDR3 extends over 14 amino acids. From germline, CDR1 is SQVTM and CDR2 ANQGSEA. With 7 bases clipped from V and 3 bases from J, the junction kept 9 bases outside the gene matches. Here the CDR3 reads CSGVPGGATDTQYF. In DNA, the CDR3 is TGCAGCGGCGTACCGGGGGGGGCTACAGATACGCAGTATTTT.

This clonotype was seen repeatedly, ten times or more. The chain recombines TRBV20-1 with TRBJ2-3; TRBD2 is a possible D gene (5 bases). V was shortened by 3 bases and J by 0 bases, with 13 bases between the two germline ends. Germline loops: CDR1 DFQATT, CDR2 SNEGSKA (reference sequence). The CDR3 length is 15 residues. The CDR3 region is CSARVPGSSTDTQYF. The CDR3 nucleotides are TGCAGTGCTAGGGTCCCGGGATCAAGCACAGATACGCAGTATTTT.

The sample holds many counts of this clonotype. The chain links TRBV5-1 to TRBJ1-1; possible D gene TRBD1, 6 bases. Germline CDR1 is SGHRS and CDR2 is YFSETQ. The CDR3 extends over 14 amino acids. V was clipped by 4 bases and J by 4 bases, with 14 bases between them. The CDR3 sequence: CASSPGATGTEAFF. The CDR3 DNA sequence: TGCGCCAGCAGCCCCGGAGCGACAGGCACTGAAGCTTTCTTT. Drawing the rest from reference TRBV5-1 and TRBJ1-1, the complete variable domain is KAGVTQTPRYLIKTRGQQVTLSCSPISGHRSVSWYQQTPGQGLQFLFEYFSETQRNKGNFPGRFSGRQFSNSRSEMNVSTLELGDSALYLCASSPGATGTEAFFGQGTRLTVV.

Ten or more counts support this clonotype. This chain uses TRBV24-1 with TRBJ1-1; D is uncertain. The CDR3 is made up of 13 amino acids. The V gene lost 5 bases and the J gene lost 4 bases, with 10 bases spanning the gap. Germline V gene lookup returns CDR1 KGHDR and CDR2 SFDVKD. The CDR3 DNA reads TGTGCCACCAGTGTGGGATCCGGCACTGAAGCTTTCTTT. Translating it yields CATSVGSGTEAFF.

This clonotype was seen ten or more times. The gene calls are TRBV12-3 or TRBV12-4 and TRBJ2-7, with D hard to call. The CDR3 sequence is 11 residues long. V was clipped by 1 base and J by 6 bases, with 4 bases between them. The CDR3 sequence: CASSLGSEQYF. For the CDR3, the DNA is TGTGCCAGCAGTTTAGGGAGCGAGCAGTACTTC.

This clonotype was recorded at least ten times. The V gene is TRBV10-3, the J gene TRBJ2-2; maybe TRBD2 (7 bases). Germline CDR1 is ENHRY and CDR2 is SYGVKD. This CDR3 contains 13 residues. Deletions cut 10 bases from V and 6 bases from J, with 15 bases between. CDR3 DNA sequence: TGTGCCAGTCGGGGGGCCGACGCCGGGGAGCTGTTTTTT. Translating gives CASRGADAGELFF.